This TCR beta chain was documented in a study of CD8+ T cells in alopecia areata. Whole-study context: Tofacitinib was given for 6 to 18 months, then stopped for 6 months. Study results and limitations: Sharing of TCR sequences between patients (possibly for HLA-related reasons) was less clear than in mice. The study found tofacitinib significantly decreased scalp clonality and expanded CD8+ clones among the top 100.

Sequencing templates came from extracted RNA that was reverse transcribed into cDNA. TCRdb keeps only in-frame clones here, not all; method: immunoSEQ multiplex PCR. The sample yields 110,000 or so clones, 45% to 65% seen once. Treatment: oral pan-JAK inhibitor, 5-10 mg twice daily. Obtained from alopecia areata patients were lesional scalp punch biopsies along with peripheral blood. The CDR3 is 15 amino acids. V lost 5 bases to trimming and J lost 1 base; unmatched junction nucleotides: 3. CDR1 is PRHDT, CDR2 FYEKMQ, per germline (reference sequence). A word on this clone: Its antigen is still unknown.

This TCR was sampled from a human donor with alopecia areata. The input for sequencing was CD4+ T cells sorted from blood, taken at week 24, from a patient treated with tofacitinib. The chain joins TRBV13 to TRBJ2-5; 11 bases map to TRBD2. The CDR3 DNA reads TGTGCCAGCAGCGGAACTAGCGGGGGCCAAGAGACCCAGTACTTC. Its translation is CASSGTSGGQETQYF.